What follows are 3 T cell receptor beta chains derived from one specimen sequenced in a study of blood T cell repertoires in COVID-19. The protocol was immunoSEQ multiplex PCR, while the TCRdb copy is restricted to in-frame clones and leaves out a portion. The sample contains under 95,000 clones, approximately 80% of which appear only once. The specimen sequenced was peripheral blood. The receptors shown here come from a man aged 45 to 65 with acute or convalescent COVID-19.

This clone was seen a few times. The chain recombines TRBV6-6 with TRBJ1-2; D might be TRBD1 (6 bases). V was pared by 10 bases and J by 0 bases, with 18 bases between. Germline-derived CDR1 and CDR2 are MNHNY and SVGAGI (reference sequence). This CDR3 region has 15 residues. As DNA, the CDR3 is TGTGCCACAGCGCCGGGTGGACAGCCTAACTATGGCTACACCTTC. It encodes CATAPGGQPNYGYTF.

The chain joins TRBV6-4 to TRBJ1-1; 8 bases match TRBD1. Germline loops: CDR1 MRHNA, CDR2 SNTAGT. J lost 0 bases, V lost 5 bases, and 5 bases had no gene match. This CDR3 spans 15 amino acids. For the CDR3, the DNA is TGTGCCAGCAGTTCCGGGACAGGACTGAACACTGAAGCTTTCTTT. Amino acids: CASSSGTGLNTEAFF.

V usage is TRBV6-5 and J usage is TRBJ2-2; D uncertain. Deletions cut 8 bases from V and 0 bases from J, with 7 bases between. The CDR3 contains 13 residues. The germline gives CDR1 MNHEY, CDR2 SVGAGI. For the CDR3, the DNA is TGTGCCAGCTGGGCTTCGAACACCGGGGAGCTGTTTTTT. Translating it yields CASWASNTGELFF.